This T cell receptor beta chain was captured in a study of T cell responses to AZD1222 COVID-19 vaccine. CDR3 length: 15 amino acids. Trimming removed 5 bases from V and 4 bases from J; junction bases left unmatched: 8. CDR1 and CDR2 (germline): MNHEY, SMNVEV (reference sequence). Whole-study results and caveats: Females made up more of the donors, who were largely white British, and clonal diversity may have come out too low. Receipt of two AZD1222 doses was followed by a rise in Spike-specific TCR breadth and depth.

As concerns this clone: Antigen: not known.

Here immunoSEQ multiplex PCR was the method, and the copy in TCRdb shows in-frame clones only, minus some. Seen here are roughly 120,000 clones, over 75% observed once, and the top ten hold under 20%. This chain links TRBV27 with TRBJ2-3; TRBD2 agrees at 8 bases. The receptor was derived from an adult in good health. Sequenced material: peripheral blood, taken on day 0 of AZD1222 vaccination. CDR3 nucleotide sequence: TGTGCCAGCAGTCCGAGGACTAGCTGGGCAGATACGCAGTATTTT. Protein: CASSPRTSWADTQYF.